Listed here are 22 T cell receptor beta chains from one sample, sequenced in a study of Graves' ophthalmopathy and Graves' hyperthyroidism. From RNA, the CDR3 regions of TCR beta chains were amplified and sequenced. Amplification began with first-round RT-PCR using HTBI primers, then second-round multiplex PCR was performed. TCRdb reanalysed the multiplex PCR reads using MiXCR and keeps one entry per CDR3 protein. Counted here are about 740,000 distinct CDR3 sequences, about 44% occurring once; the ten biggest clones make up approximately 43%. What was sequenced was peripheral blood. Receptor source: an adult man with Graves' ophthalmopathy.

The chain employs TRBV19 and TRBJ1-6; D is perhaps TRBD1 (6 bases). The CDR3 is 14 amino acids. Per germline, CDR1 LNHDA and CDR2 SQIVND (reference sequence). V dropped 4 bases and J dropped 9 bases, with 13 bases sitting between them. The CDR3 here is CASSTRSGASPLHF. Here the CDR3 DNA reads TGTGCCAGTAGTACCCGGTCGGGGGCTTCACCCCTCCACTTT.

This clonotype was detected ten times or more. V usage is TRBV11-2 and J usage is TRBJ1-6; D remains ambiguous. The ends were cut back, 5 bases at V and 8 bases at J, with 10 bases in the middle. This CDR3 comprises 13 residues. Germline lookup yields CDR1 SGHAT and CDR2 FQNNGV. DNA for the CDR3: TGTGCCAGCAGCCCGTATGGTGATTCACCCCTCCACTTT. As protein: CASSPYGDSPLHF.

The gene calls are TRBV20-1 and TRBJ2-7; D may be TRBD2 (7 bases). The germline CDR1 and CDR2 sequences are DFQATT and SNEGSKA (reference sequence). The CDR3 totals 15 residues. The V and J ends lost 0 bases and 3 bases respectively, with 15 bases between them. CDR3 sequence (DNA): TGCAGTGCTAGAGATGGGGGGGCGTTGGACTACGAGCAGTACTTC. As protein: CSARDGGALDYEQYF.

In this sample, this clonotype turned up many times. This sequence joins TRBV5-1 and TRBJ1-1; D is unclear. This CDR3 has 15 amino acids. Trimming took 3 bases from V and 2 from J, leaving 14 bases between them. The germline V gene has CDR1 SGHRS and CDR2 YFSETQ. CDR3 sequence: CASSWSVGSNTEAFF. CDR3 bases: TGCGCCAGCAGCTGGAGTGTGGGAAGCAACACTGAAGCTTTCTTT.

At least ten counts were recorded for this clonotype. The chain employs TRBV10-3 and TRBJ1-4; D gene unclear. Germline V CDR1 and CDR2: ENHRY, SYGVKD. Trimming left V 2 bases short and J 5 bases short, with 15 bases between. This CDR3 spans 16 amino acids. In DNA, the CDR3 is TGTGCCATCAGTGAGACTGCCGGGTCTTCGAATGAAAAACTGTTTTTT. Its protein is CAISETAGSSNEKLFF.

The chain has TRBV15 and TRBJ1-2; D call uncertain. The CDR3 is made up of 14 amino acids. Germline CDR1 is LNHNV and CDR2 is YYDKDF (reference sequence). Trimming left V 2 bases short and J 2 bases short, with 9 bases between. The CDR3 DNA reads TGTGCCACCAGCAGACTAGGGTTCAACTATGGCTACACCTTC. Translating gives CATSRLGFNYGYTF.

The V call is TRBV7-3, the J call TRBJ2-5; 9 bases line up with TRBD2. V lost 5 bases, J lost 1 base, and 11 bases stayed unmatched. The CDR3 runs to 17 residues. Germline V lookup: CDR1 SGHTA, CDR2 FQGTGA. In DNA form, the CDR3 reads TGTGCCAGCAGCCCGGGACTAGCATTCGCCCGCCAAGAGACCCAGTACTTC. It yields the protein CASSPGLAFARQETQYF.

This clonotype was seen a few times. J is TRBJ2-7 and V is TRBV7-2; D unclear. Germline assignment: CDR1 SGHTA and CDR2 FQGNSA. The CDR3 covers 11 residues. With 11 bases removed from V and 4 bases from J, the gap between germline ends came to 12 bases. In DNA form, the CDR3 reads TGTGCCTGGAGTCGGCGGTACGAGCAGTACTTC. It codes for CAWSRRYEQYF.

V usage is TRBV7-9 and J usage is TRBJ1-1; D call uncertain. The CDR3 totals 13 residues. Looked up from germline, CDR1 is SEHNR and CDR2 is FQNEAQ (reference sequence). V was clipped by 4 bases and J by 1 base, with 7 bases between them. Here the CDR3 DNA reads TGTGCCAGCAGCTACCACTGGAACACTGAAGCTTTCTTT. Its translation is CASSYHWNTEAFF.

This clonotype appeared many times. This chain links TRBV2 with TRBJ1-6; possible D gene TRBD1, 5 bases. Germline assignment: CDR1 SNHLY and CDR2 FYNNEI. The germline V and J ends were trimmed by 6 bases and 7 bases, with 10 bases remaining between them. This CDR3 contains 13 residues. The CDR3 DNA reads as TGTGCCAGCAGATGGCAGGGAAATTCACCCCTCCACTTT. Protein: CASRWQGNSPLHF.

Regarding this clonotype: A much larger clone lies one base from this, so it may be a read error. This chain links TRBV15 with TRBJ1-1, with unresolved D. The V gene lost 0 bases and the J gene lost 10 bases, with 15 bases spanning the gap. CDR3 length equals 14 residues. Germline V CDR1 and CDR2: LNHNV, YYDKDF (reference sequence). The CDR3 sequence: CATSRDLGVLGAFF. The CDR3 DNA reads TGTGCCACCAGCAGAGATTTAGGAGTACTTGGAGCTTTCTTT.

Comment on this clonotype: The junction departs from germline at one end; a sequencing error may be responsible. This chain links TRBV28 with TRBJ1-2, with D possibly being TRBD1 (5 bases). The CDR3 length is 13 residues. Germline CDR1 MDHEN, CDR2 SYDVKM. This CDR3 is CASTAQGLSGHTF. The CDR3 DNA is TGTGCCAGCACTGCTCAGGGTTTATCTGGCCACACCTTC.

This clonotype occurred many times. The CDR3: CASSLMGRGGEKLFF. CDR3 DNA sequence: TGTGCCAGCAGCTTAATGGGCAGGGGAGGTGAAAAACTGTTTTTT. The chain joins TRBV7-9 to TRBJ1-4; tentatively, D is TRBD1 (6 bases). CDR1 and CDR2 from the germline V gene are SEHNR and FQNEAQ (reference sequence). Trimming took 2 bases from V and 7 from J, leaving 14 bases between them. This CDR3 has 15 residues.

J is TRBJ2-7 and V is TRBV6-5; D possibly corresponds to TRBD2 (5 bases). The V and J ends lost 8 bases and 7 bases respectively, with 15 bases between them. The length of the CDR3 is 12 residues. Germline values: CDR1 MNHEY, CDR2 SVGAGI. CDR3 nucleotides: TGTGCCAGCCGTCGAGGGAGCGGAGAGCAGTACTTC. As protein: CASRRGSGEQYF.

This clonotype came up many times. The chain joins TRBV7-9 to TRBJ2-7, with no clear D. The CDR3 contains 13 residues. Deletions cut 2 bases from V and 6 bases from J, with 11 bases between. Germline lookup yields CDR1 SEHNR and CDR2 FQNEAQ (reference sequence). CDR3 loop: CASSLFRGSEQYF. In nucleotides, the CDR3 is TGTGCCAGCAGCTTATTTCGTGGGTCCGAGCAGTACTTC.

This clonotype was recorded once. The genes are TRBV29-1 and TRBJ2-7; 10 nucleotides line up with TRBD1. V trimming: 7 bases; J trimming: 2 bases; junction bases outside the gene matches: 8. This CDR3 has 14 residues. Germline values: CDR1 SQVTM, CDR2 ANQGSEA. The CDR3 loop is CSASGTGVPYEQYF. The CDR3 nucleotides read TGCAGCGCGTCCGGGACAGGGGTACCCTACGAGCAGTACTTC.

V and J are TRBV7-8 and TRBJ2-5, with 7 nucleotides matching TRBD1. The CDR3 totals 16 residues. The junction had 9 bases not matched to a gene; V was cut back by 5 bases and J by 0 bases. The germline V gene has CDR1 SGHVS and CDR2 FQNEAQ. CDR3 protein: CASSPKRTGDQETQYF. The CDR3 coding sequence is TGTGCCAGCAGCCCCAAACGGACAGGCGACCAAGAGACCCAGTACTTC.

In this sample, this clonotype turned up many times. J is TRBJ2-2 and V is TRBV24-1; TRBD1 matches at 10 bases. Germline CDR1 is KGHDR and CDR2 is SFDVKD. The CDR3 length is 19 residues. The J segment lost 0 bases and the V segment lost 4 bases, leaving 10 bases of the junction unmatched. The DNA for the CDR3 is TGTGCCACCAGTGACAGTCCCGGGACAGGGGTGGCGAACACCGGGGAGCTGTTTTTT. This sequence encodes CATSDSPGTGVANTGELFF.

The chain links TRBV20-1 to TRBJ1-6; D might be TRBD1 (6 bases). This CDR3 has 15 amino acids. Germline lookup yields CDR1 DFQATT and CDR2 SNEGSKA (reference sequence). The V end lost 3 bases, the J end lost 7 bases, and 16 bases lay between the germline ends. DNA for the CDR3: TGCAGTGCTAGCCCCCCAGGGGCGAAAAATTCACCCCTCCACTTT. Protein: CSASPPGAKNSPLHF.

To note about this clonotype: One junction end disagrees with the germline gene, perhaps due to a read error. This chain joins TRBV7-9 and TRBJ2-7; 7 positions match TRBD1. The CDR3 has 15 amino acids. Germline V gives CDR1 SEHNR, CDR2 FQNEAQ (reference sequence). The CDR3 DNA is TGCGCCAGCAGCCAAGATGGGGACAGTTTCTACGAGCAGTACTTC. Translated: CASSQDGDSFYEQYF.

This clonotype was detected ten times or more. This rearrangement joins TRBV4-1 to TRBJ1-2; TRBD1 aligns across 7 bases. The V segment lost 8 bases and the J segment 6 bases; nucleotides outside the gene matches: 18. The V gene's germline CDR1 is MGHRA and CDR2 YSYEKL. CDR3 size: 16 residues. The CDR3 region has the DNA TGCGCCAGCCGTACGGACAGGTTGGGGGCAATGGATGGCTACACCTTC. Its translation: CASRTDRLGAMDGYTF.

Concerning this clonotype: A read error is possible here, since a much larger clone lies one base away. The chain recombines TRBV29-1 with TRBJ1-1; a weak D match, TRBD1 (5 bases). Germline V lookup: CDR1 SQVTM, CDR2 ANQGSEA. V shed 6 bases and J shed 4 bases, with 15 bases lying between them. This CDR3 has 13 amino acids. The CDR3 region is CSVQVGGGTEAFF. The CDR3 DNA is TGCAGCGTGCAGGTGGGGGGAGGCACTGAAGCTTTCTTT. The variable domain in full, with the rest retrieved from reference TRBV29-1 and TRBJ1-1, is SAVISQKPSRDICQRGTSLTIQCQVDSQVTMMFWYRQQPGQSLTLIATANQGSEATYESGFVIDKFPISRPNLTFSTLTVSNMSPEDSSIYLCSVQVGGGTEAFFGQGTRLTVV.